A single sample gave rise to the 32 T cell receptor beta chains below, sequenced in a study of cytomegalovirus exposure and HLA in healthy donors. The PCR was carried out with 60 Vbeta primers and 13 Jbeta primers. Some clones are missing from TCRdb's copy, which holds only in-frame ones; the method was immunoSEQ multiplex PCR. The data contain around 180,000 clones, 80% to 85% of them singletons. Sequencing used PBMCs. Every receptor here comes from a middle-aged woman in good health and CMV-seronegative.

The chain joins TRBV12-5 to TRBJ1-1; maybe TRBD1 (6 bases). Deletions cut 0 bases from V and 1 base from J, with 18 bases between. In germline, CDR1 is LGHNT, CDR2 FRNRAP. The CDR3 length is 18 residues. The CDR3 sequence is CASGLVISSQGRNTEAFF. The CDR3 bases are TGTGCTAGTGGTTTGGTAATAAGTTCACAGGGAAGGAACACTGAAGCTTTCTTT.

The chain recombines TRBV5-1 with TRBJ1-2; D is uncertain. The CDR3 loop spans 14 amino acids. CDR1 is SGHRS, CDR2 YFSETQ, per germline. V lost 4 bases and J lost 8, with 18 bases in between. CDR3 sequence: CASSTDGLELGYTF. In DNA form, the CDR3 reads TGCGCCAGCAGCACGGACGGACTTGAATTAGGCTACACCTTC.

Only a few counts were recorded for this clone. This chain connects TRBV27 to TRBJ1-2; D gene ambiguous. With 6 bases removed from V and 3 bases from J, the gap between germline ends came to 8 bases. The germline CDR1 and CDR2 sequences are MNHEY and SMNVEV (reference sequence). This CDR3 region has 12 residues. In DNA, the CDR3 is TGTGCCAGCAGCAAGGGAGACTATGGCTACACCTTC. Translated: CASSKGDYGYTF.

The chain is built from TRBV21-1 and TRBJ2-7; TRBD2, as called in the table, went unchecked against the DNA. TRBV21-1 is a listed pseudogene. This CDR3 comprises 15 residues. The CDR3 here is CASTIREAAIYEQYF. The CDR3 nucleotides read TGTGCCAGCACCATAAGGGAAGCGGCTATCTACGAGCAGTACTTC.

V usage is TRBV5-6 and J usage is TRBJ1-2; D remains ambiguous. Trimming shortened V by 4 bases and J by 4 bases, and 17 bases separated the two germline ends. The germline V gene has CDR1 SGHDT and CDR2 YYEEEE. The CDR3 runs to 15 residues. The CDR3 loop is CASSIMPGRGYGYTF. CDR3 DNA: TGTGCCAGCAGCATCATGCCGGGAAGAGGCTATGGCTACACCTTC.

The chain employs TRBV19 and TRBJ1-2; a weak D match, TRBD1 (5 bases). The CDR3 covers 13 residues. Germline values: CDR1 LNHDA, CDR2 SQIVND (reference sequence). Trimming cost V 6 bases and J 2 bases, with 10 bases left between them. The CDR3, as DNA: TGTGCCAGTAGCCAGGGAACCAACTATGGCTACACCTTC. Translated, it gives CASSQGTNYGYTF.

This clone was detected only a few times. The chain has TRBV7-2 and TRBJ2-5; 8 bases are shared with TRBD2. Trimming removed 5 bases from V and 7 bases from J; junction bases left unmatched: 21. Germline values: CDR1 SGHTA, CDR2 FQGNSA. The CDR3 consists of 18 residues. CDR3 sequence (DNA): TGTGCCAGCAGCCCCTTATCCCGGCTACTTAGCGGGGACTCGACCCAGTACTTC. This codes for CASSPLSRLLSGDSTQYF.

The rearrangement joins TRBV7-2 to TRBJ2-1, with TRBD2 matching over 13 bases. There are 15 residues in the CDR3. CDR1 is SGHTA, CDR2 FQGNSA, per germline. V dropped 5 bases and J dropped 6; count of bases not matched to a gene: 4. The CDR3: CASSPRTSGSNEQFF. The CDR3 nucleotides read TGTGCCAGCAGCCCCCGGACTAGCGGGAGCAATGAGCAGTTCTTC.

The V gene is TRBV9, the J gene TRBJ2-1, with 10 bases matching TRBD2. The CDR3 is made up of 16 amino acids. Losses at the gene ends were 0 bases for V and 5 bases for J; bases not matched to a gene: 5. Germline CDR1 SGDLS, CDR2 YYNGEE. The CDR3 nucleotides read TGTGCCAGCAGCGTAGATGGGACTAGCGCCCACAATGAGCAGTTCTTC. It encodes CASSVDGTSAHNEQFF.

The chain combines TRBV19 with TRBJ2-5; 8 bases match TRBD2. Looked up from germline, CDR1 is LNHDA and CDR2 is SQIVND (reference sequence). J lost 4 bases, V lost 4 bases, and 2 bases had no gene match. This CDR3 comprises 13 residues. The CDR3 reads CASSTGGVETQYF. The CDR3 nucleotides read TGTGCCAGTAGTACCGGGGGGGTAGAGACCCAGTACTTC.

The genes are TRBV5-6 and TRBJ1-6; a weak D match, TRBD1 (6 bases). Trimming removed 2 bases at V and 6 bases at J, with 12 bases between. The germline gives CDR1 SGHDT, CDR2 YYEEEE. The CDR3 runs 15 residues. Here the CDR3 DNA reads TGTGCCAGCAGCTTCGGTGCCAGGGGTAATTCACCCCTCCACTTT. It yields the protein CASSFGARGNSPLHF.

The rearrangement uses TRBV6-5 and TRBJ1-1; D might be TRBD1 (6 bases). This CDR3 is built from 13 residues. CDR1 and CDR2 (germline): MNHEY, SVGAGI. Trimming stripped 6 bases from V and 8 bases from J, with 16 bases between. CDR3 DNA sequence: TGTGCCAGCAGGATGCCAGGGACACCCGAAGCTTTCTTT. Translation: CASRMPGTPEAFF.

As to this clone: Germline is not matched at one junction end, which may reflect a read error. The chain uses TRBV7-2 and TRBJ1-4; perhaps TRBD1 as D (6 bases). Looked up from germline, CDR1 is SGHTA and CDR2 is FQGNSA. There are 13 residues in the CDR3. The CDR3 DNA is TGTGCCAGCAGCTTAGGGATCGACAGGCGGTTAGCTTTT. Translation: CASSLGIDRRLAF.

This chain uses TRBV7-2 with TRBJ1-3; no reliable D call. The CDR3 extends over 16 amino acids. The V gene lost 3 bases and the J gene lost 0 bases, with 12 bases spanning the gap. Germline lookup yields CDR1 SGHTA and CDR2 FQGNSA. The CDR3 loop is CASSLSRSSSGNTIYF. In DNA, the CDR3 is TGTGCCAGCAGCTTGTCCAGGTCGAGCTCTGGAAACACCATATATTTT.

V and J are TRBV5-6 and TRBJ2-3; possibly TRBD2 for D (6 bases). Trimming pared 5 bases from V and 2 bases from J, leaving 21 bases between. CDR3 length: 17 amino acids. Germline loops: CDR1 SGHDT, CDR2 YYEEEE. The CDR3: CASSRLSGTPITDTQYF. CDR3 in DNA: TGTGCCAGCAGTCGATTATCCGGGACTCCCATCACAGATACGCAGTATTTT.

The count of this clone is one. The chain employs TRBV15 and TRBJ1-1; 7 positions agree with TRBD1. Germline V CDR1 and CDR2: LNHNV, YYDKDF (reference sequence). This CDR3 has 15 amino acids. V shed 0 bases, J shed 1 base, and the junction held 2 bases outside the gene matches. The CDR3 loop is CATSRDRTGNTEAFF. The CDR3 DNA follows: TGTGCCACCAGCAGAGATAGGACAGGGAACACTGAAGCTTTCTTT. The full variable domain, in which reference TRBV15 and TRBJ1-1 provide the parts outside the CDR3, is DAMVIQNPRYQVTQFGKPVTLSCSQTLNHNVMYWYQQKSSQAPKLLFHYYDKDFNNEADTPDNFQSRRPNTSFCFLDIRSPGLGDTAMYLCATSRDRTGNTEAFFGQGTRLTVV.

The rearrangement uses TRBV9 and TRBJ1-1, with D maybe TRBD1 (5 bases). Trimming shortened V by 0 bases and J by 4 bases, and 10 bases separated the two germline ends. The CDR3 runs to 14 residues. Germline V gene lookup returns CDR1 SGDLS and CDR2 YYNGEE. The CDR3 protein is CASSVVLRGTEAFF. CDR3 bases: TGTGCCAGCAGCGTAGTTCTAAGGGGCACTGAAGCTTTCTTT.

This CDR3 reads CASRSGGPKNIQYF. The CDR3 DNA reads TGTGCCAGCAGGTCAGGGGGCCCCAAAAACATTCAGTACTTC. J is TRBJ2-4 and V is TRBV27; 8 positions match TRBD1. The CDR3 totals 14 residues. J gave up 2 bases and V 6 bases, and 3 bases lay outside the gene matches. The germline gives CDR1 MNHEY, CDR2 SMNVEV (reference sequence).

The V gene is TRBV5-6, the J gene TRBJ2-5; TRBD2 might be the D (5 bases). The V and J ends lost 3 bases and 4 bases respectively, with 10 bases between them. CDR3 length: 13 amino acids. The germline V gene encodes CDR1 SGHDT and CDR2 YYEEEE. The CDR3, as DNA: TGTGCCAGCAGCTCCCTGGCGGGAGAGACCCAGTACTTC. Its protein is CASSSLAGETQYF.

The rearrangement joins TRBV6-1 to TRBJ2-3, with D possibly TRBD1 on 5 matching bases. V was cut by 6 bases and J by 3 bases, with 10 bases left in between. Germline CDR1 and CDR2: MNHNS and SASEGT. This CDR3 region has 13 residues. The CDR3 sequence is CASRQGTTDTQYF. In nucleotides, the CDR3 is TGTGCCAGCAGGCAGGGAACGACAGATACGCAGTATTTT.

A single count supports this clone. This rearrangement joins TRBV9 to TRBJ1-2, with D possibly TRBD1 on 6 matching bases. The V end was cut by 4 bases, the J end by 3 bases, with 13 bases between. The CDR3 extends over 14 amino acids. Germline V lookup: CDR1 SGDLS, CDR2 YYNGEE. The CDR3 loop is CASSSPTGYYGYTF. Written as DNA, the CDR3 is TGTGCCAGCAGCTCACCCACAGGGTACTATGGCTACACCTTC.

This clone turned up a few times. The chain links TRBV2 to TRBJ1-2; TRBD1 matches at 8 bases. Germline CDR1 is SNHLY and CDR2 is FYNNEI. CDR3 size: 14 residues. J was trimmed by 7 bases and V by 6 bases; bases with no gene match: 10. The CDR3 protein is CASRITGGTFGYTF. The CDR3 DNA follows: TGTGCCAGCAGAATTACAGGGGGTACGTTTGGCTACACCTTC.

The chain employs TRBV5-1 and TRBJ2-7; the D is unclear. From germline, CDR1 is SGHRS and CDR2 YFSETQ. The CDR3 has 14 amino acids. Trimming stripped 1 base from V and 0 bases from J, with 8 bases between. This chain's CDR3 is CASSLMGSSYEQYF. CDR3 nucleotides: TGCGCCAGCAGCTTGATGGGCAGCTCCTACGAGCAGTACTTC.

This clone was detected only a few times. The rearrangement uses TRBV9 and TRBJ2-5, with TRBD2 as a possible D gene (6 bases). V was shortened by 3 bases and J by 2 bases, with 11 bases between the two germline ends. The CDR3 totals 14 residues. CDR1 and CDR2 (germline): SGDLS, YYNGEE. The DNA of the CDR3 is TGTGCCAGCAGCGGCGGGAACCTACAAGAGACCCAGTACTTC. The encoded protein is CASSGGNLQETQYF.

This clone was counted between two and nine times. Other DNA sequences of this sample code for an identical CDR3. The chain links TRBV27 to TRBJ1-2; 9 nucleotides align to TRBD1. The CDR3 contains 14 residues. Germline CDR1 is MNHEY and CDR2 is SMNVEV (reference sequence). The ends lost 5 bases at V and 3 bases at J; junction bases unmatched: 4. The CDR3 here is CASSRQGVYYGYTF. CDR3 in DNA: TGTGCCAGCAGTCGACAGGGGGTCTACTATGGCTACACCTTC.

V is TRBV19 and J is TRBJ2-3; 8 bases fit TRBD2. CDR1 and CDR2 (germline): LNHDA, SQIVND (reference sequence). The CDR3 totals 14 residues. V lost 4 bases and J lost 2; bases outside the gene matches: 2. Here the CDR3 reads CASSTGGYTDTQYF. CDR3 DNA sequence: TGTGCCAGTAGTACGGGAGGGTACACAGATACGCAGTATTTT.

V gene TRBV6-1 combines with J gene TRBJ1-1, with D perhaps matching TRBD1 (6 bases). Trimming removed 0 bases from V and 4 bases from J, with 9 bases in between. Germline V gives CDR1 MNHNS, CDR2 SASEGT. The CDR3 consists of 14 residues. CDR3: CASSEAGGPTEAFF. The DNA of the CDR3 is TGTGCCAGCAGTGAAGCAGGGGGACCCACTGAAGCTTTCTTT.

This rearrangement joins TRBV5-6 to TRBJ1-1; D might be TRBD1 (6 bases). V was trimmed by 2 bases and J by 6 bases, leaving 20 bases between them. The CDR3 sequence is 16 residues long. Germline CDR1 and CDR2: SGHDT and YYEEEE. The CDR3: CASSLEITGTLPEAFF. CDR3 bases: TGTGCCAGCAGCTTAGAAATTACAGGGACCCTCCCTGAAGCTTTCTTT.

V gene TRBV9 combines with J gene TRBJ1-1, with TRBD1 matching over 7 bases. This CDR3 contains 13 residues. Germline CDR1 is SGDLS and CDR2 is YYNGEE. V shed 3 bases and J 4 bases; nucleotides not matched to a gene: 3. The CDR3 DNA is TGTGCCAGCAGCGCGGGACAGACCACTGAAGCTTTCTTT. Protein: CASSAGQTTEAFF.

The rearrangement links TRBV29-1 to TRBJ1-2; 7 bases fit TRBD1. V lost 6 bases, J lost 7 bases, and 14 bases stayed unmatched. The CDR3 length is 14 residues. Germline CDR1 SQVTM, CDR2 ANQGSEA. CDR3 nucleotides: TGCAGCGTGGAACCCAAGGGGGCCGGAGGTGGCTACACCTTC. This codes for CSVEPKGAGGGYTF.

This clone was seen a handful of times. The chain carries TRBV20-1 and TRBJ2-5; D remains unclear. V lost 6 bases and J 2 bases, leaving 7 bases between the germline ends. Germline loops: CDR1 DFQATT, CDR2 SNEGSKA (reference sequence). The CDR3 spans 11 residues. The CDR3 coding sequence is TGCAGTGCGGAGCTACAAGAGACCCAGTACTTC. Protein sequence: CSAELQETQYF.

This clone was found a few times. The chain couples TRBV9 to TRBJ2-5; TRBD2 matches 10 bases. Gene TRBJ2-7 matches the end of the DNA better, so the J call may be wrong. This CDR3 is 16 amino acids long. In germline, CDR1 is SGDLS, CDR2 YYNGEE. For the CDR3, the DNA is TGTGCCAGCAGCGTAGATGGTAGCGGGAGGATCTACGAGCAGTACTTC. It specifies CASSVDGSGRIYEQYF.